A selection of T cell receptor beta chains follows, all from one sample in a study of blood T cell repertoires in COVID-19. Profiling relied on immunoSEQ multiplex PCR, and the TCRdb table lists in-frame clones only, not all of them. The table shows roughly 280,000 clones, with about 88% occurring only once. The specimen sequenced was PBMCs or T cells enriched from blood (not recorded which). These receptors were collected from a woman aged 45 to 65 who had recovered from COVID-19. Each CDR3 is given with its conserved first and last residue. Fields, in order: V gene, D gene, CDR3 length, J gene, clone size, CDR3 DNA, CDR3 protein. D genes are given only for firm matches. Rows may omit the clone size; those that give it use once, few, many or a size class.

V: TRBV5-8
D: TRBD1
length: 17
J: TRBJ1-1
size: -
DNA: TGTGCCAGCAGCTCAGTCCCGGGACAGGAGCCGGGCACTGAAGCTTTCTTT
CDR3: CASSSVPGQEPGTEAFF

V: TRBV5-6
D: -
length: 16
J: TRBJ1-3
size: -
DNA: TGTGCCAGCAGCATGAACACAGGGAATATCAGAAACACCATATATTTT
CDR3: CASSMNTGNIRNTIYF

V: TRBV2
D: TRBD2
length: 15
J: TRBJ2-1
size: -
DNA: TGTGCCAGCAGTTGGGAAGCGGGAGTCTACAATGAGCAGTTCTTC
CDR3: CASSWEAGVYNEQFF

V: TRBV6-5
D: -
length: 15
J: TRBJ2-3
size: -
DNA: TGTGCCAGCAGTAGCCGGGGTAGGAGCACAGATACGCAGTATTTT
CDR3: CASSSRGRSTDTQYF

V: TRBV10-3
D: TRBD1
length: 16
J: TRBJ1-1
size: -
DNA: TGTGCCATCAGTGAGGCGACAGGGGGAGTGAACACTGAAGCTTTCTTT
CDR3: CAISEATGGVNTEAFF

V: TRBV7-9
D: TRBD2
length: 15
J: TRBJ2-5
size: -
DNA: TGTGCCAGCAGCGTAACCGGGACTAGTCAAGAGACCCAGTACTTC
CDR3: CASSVTGTSQETQYF

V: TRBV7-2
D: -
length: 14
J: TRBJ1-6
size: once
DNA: TGTGCCAGCAGAGCAGGGGTTTTTCATTCACCCCTCCACTTT
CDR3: CASRAGVFHSPLHF

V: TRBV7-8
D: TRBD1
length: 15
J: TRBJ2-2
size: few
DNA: TGTGCCAGCAGCTCACAGGGGGGTAACTCCGGGGAGCTGTTTTTT
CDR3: CASSSQGGNSGELFF

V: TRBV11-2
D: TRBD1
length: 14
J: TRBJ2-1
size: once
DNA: TGTGCCAGCAGCTCGGGACAGGGTAACAATGAGCAGTTCTTC
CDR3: CASSSGQGNNEQFF

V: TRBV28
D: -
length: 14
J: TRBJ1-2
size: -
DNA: TGTGCCAGCAGTACCCAGGGAGGGTTGTATGGCTACACCTTC
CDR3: CASSTQGGLYGYTF

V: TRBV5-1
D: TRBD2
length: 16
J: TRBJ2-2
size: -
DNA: TGCGCCAGCACCTATTTAGCGGGACCGAACACCGGGGAGCTGTTTTTT
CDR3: CASTYLAGPNTGELFF

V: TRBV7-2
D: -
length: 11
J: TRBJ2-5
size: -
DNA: TGTGCCAGCAGCCCCAAAGAGACCCAGTACTTC
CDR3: CASSPKETQYF

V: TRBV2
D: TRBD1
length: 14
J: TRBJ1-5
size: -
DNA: TGTGCCAGCAGCACAGGGGCCAGCAATCAGCCCCAGCATTTT
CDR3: CASSTGASNQPQHF

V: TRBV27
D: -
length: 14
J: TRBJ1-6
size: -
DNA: TGTGCCAGCAGTTTAAAACGGTATAATTCACCCCTCCACTTT
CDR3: CASSLKRYNSPLHF